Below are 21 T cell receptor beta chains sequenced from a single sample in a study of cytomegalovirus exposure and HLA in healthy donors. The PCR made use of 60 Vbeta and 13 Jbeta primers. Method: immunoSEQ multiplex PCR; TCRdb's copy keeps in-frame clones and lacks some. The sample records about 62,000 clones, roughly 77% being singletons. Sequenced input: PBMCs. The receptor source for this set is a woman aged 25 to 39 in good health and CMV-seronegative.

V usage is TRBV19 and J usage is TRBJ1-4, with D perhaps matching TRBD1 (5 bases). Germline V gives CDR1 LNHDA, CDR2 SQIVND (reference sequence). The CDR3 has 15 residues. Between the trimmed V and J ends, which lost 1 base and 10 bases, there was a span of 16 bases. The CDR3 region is CASSIGEHPGGKLFF. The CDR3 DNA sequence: TGTGCCAGTAGTATAGGAGAACATCCCGGGGGAAAACTGTTTTTT.

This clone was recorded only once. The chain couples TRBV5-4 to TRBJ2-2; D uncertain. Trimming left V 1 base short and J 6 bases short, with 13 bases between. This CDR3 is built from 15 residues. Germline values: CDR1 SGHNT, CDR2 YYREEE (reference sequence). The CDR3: CASSLTSRAAGELFF. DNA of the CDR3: TGTGCCAGCAGCTTGACCTCACGAGCCGCCGGGGAGCTGTTTTTT.

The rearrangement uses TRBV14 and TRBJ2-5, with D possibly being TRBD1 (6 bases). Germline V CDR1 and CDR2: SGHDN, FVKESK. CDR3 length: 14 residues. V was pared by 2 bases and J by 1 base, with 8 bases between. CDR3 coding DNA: TGTGCCAGCAGCCAACAGGGGCCCCAAGAGACCCAGTACTTC. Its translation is CASSQQGPQETQYF.

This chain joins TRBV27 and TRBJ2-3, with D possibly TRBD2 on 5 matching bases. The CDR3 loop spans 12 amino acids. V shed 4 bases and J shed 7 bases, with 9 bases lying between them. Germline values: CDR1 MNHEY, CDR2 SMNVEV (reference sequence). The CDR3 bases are TGTGCCAGCAGTTCCGGGGTGAATACGCAGTATTTT. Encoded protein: CASSSGVNTQYF.

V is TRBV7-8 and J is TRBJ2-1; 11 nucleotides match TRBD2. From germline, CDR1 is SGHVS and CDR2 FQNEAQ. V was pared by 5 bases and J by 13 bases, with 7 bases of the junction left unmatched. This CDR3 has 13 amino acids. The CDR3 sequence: CASSHISGREQFF. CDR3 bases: TGTGCCAGCAGCCATATTAGCGGGAGGGAACAGTTCTTC.

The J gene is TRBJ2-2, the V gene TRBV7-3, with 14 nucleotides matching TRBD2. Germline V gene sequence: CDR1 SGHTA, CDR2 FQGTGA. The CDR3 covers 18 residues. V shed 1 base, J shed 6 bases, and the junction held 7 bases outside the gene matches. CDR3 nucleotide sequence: TGTGCCAGCAGCTTAAGGGGGACTAGCGGGAGTGGGCCCGGGGAGCTGTTTTTT. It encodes CASSLRGTSGSGPGELFF.

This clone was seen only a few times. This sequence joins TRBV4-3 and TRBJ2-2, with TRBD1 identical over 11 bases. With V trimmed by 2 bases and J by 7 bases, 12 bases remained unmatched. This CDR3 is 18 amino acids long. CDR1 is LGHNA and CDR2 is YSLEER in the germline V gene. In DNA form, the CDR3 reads TGCGCCAGCAGCCAATGGAAGAGGACAGGGGGCGCCGACGGGGAGCTGTTTTTT. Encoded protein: CASSQWKRTGGADGELFF.

This CDR3 reads CASSLYGGGLNEQFF. The CDR3, as DNA: TGTGCCAGCAGTTTATATGGGGGGGGCCTAAATGAGCAGTTCTTC. The gene calls are TRBV27 and TRBJ2-1, with D tentatively TRBD2 (7 bases). The CDR3 contains 15 residues. Trimming left V 1 base short and J 7 bases short, with 14 bases between. Germline lookup yields CDR1 MNHEY and CDR2 SMNVEV (reference sequence).

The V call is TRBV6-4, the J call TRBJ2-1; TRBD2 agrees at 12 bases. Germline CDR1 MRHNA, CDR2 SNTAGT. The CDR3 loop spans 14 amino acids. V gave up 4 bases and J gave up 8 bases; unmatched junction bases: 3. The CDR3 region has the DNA TGTGCCAGCAGTGGACTAGCGGGAGTCGATGAGCAGTTCTTC. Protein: CASSGLAGVDEQFF.

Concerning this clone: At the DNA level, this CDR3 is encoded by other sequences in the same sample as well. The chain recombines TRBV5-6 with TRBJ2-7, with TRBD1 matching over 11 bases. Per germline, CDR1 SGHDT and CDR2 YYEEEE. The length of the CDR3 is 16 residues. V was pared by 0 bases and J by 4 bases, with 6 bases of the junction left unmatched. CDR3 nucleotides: TGTGCCAGCAGCTTGGCAGGGACAGGGGGATTGTACGAGCAGTACTTC. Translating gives CASSLAGTGGLYEQYF.

The CDR3 region is CASSQGHRNTEAFF. CDR3 sequence (DNA): TGTGCCAGCTCACAGGGACACCGGAACACTGAAGCTTTCTTT. This chain uses TRBV18 with TRBJ1-1; TRBD1 is a possible D gene (6 bases). The V end was cut by 4 bases, the J end by 1 base, with 10 bases between. This CDR3 region has 14 residues. Germline V gene data show CDR1 as KGHSH and CDR2 as LQKENI.

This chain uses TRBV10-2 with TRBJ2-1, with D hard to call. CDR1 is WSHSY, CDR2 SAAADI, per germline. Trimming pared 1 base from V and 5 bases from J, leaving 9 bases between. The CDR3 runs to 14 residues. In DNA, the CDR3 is TGCGCCAGCAGTGAGTACCGAGCGAACAATGAGCAGTTCTTC. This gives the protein CASSEYRANNEQFF.

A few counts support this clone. The CDR3 DNA follows: TGCAGTGCTAGAACCGGGACTACAGCTTTCTTT. It translates to CSARTGTTAFF. The chain employs TRBV20-1 and TRBJ1-1, with D possibly being TRBD1 (5 bases). The ends were cut back, 2 bases at V and 10 bases at J, with 11 bases in the middle. Germline V gene data show CDR1 as DFQATT and CDR2 as SNEGSKA (reference sequence). The CDR3 runs 11 residues.

CDR3 DNA sequence: TGCGCCAGCAGCCAAGGAGAGCGGGAGGGCCCTGGTAATGAGCAGTTCTTC. Translation gives CASSQGEREGPGNEQFF. This sequence joins TRBV4-1 and TRBJ2-1, with 10 bases identical to TRBD2. V was pared by 1 base and J by 7 bases, with 10 bases of the junction left unmatched. Germline V CDR1 and CDR2: MGHRA, YSYEKL. The CDR3 is 17 amino acids.

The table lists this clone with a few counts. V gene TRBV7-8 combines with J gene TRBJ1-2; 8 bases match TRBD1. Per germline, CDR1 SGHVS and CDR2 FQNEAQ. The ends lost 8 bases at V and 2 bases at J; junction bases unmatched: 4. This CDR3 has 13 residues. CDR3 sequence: CASGQGANYGYTF. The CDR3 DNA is TGTGCCAGCGGGCAGGGGGCGAACTATGGCTACACCTTC.

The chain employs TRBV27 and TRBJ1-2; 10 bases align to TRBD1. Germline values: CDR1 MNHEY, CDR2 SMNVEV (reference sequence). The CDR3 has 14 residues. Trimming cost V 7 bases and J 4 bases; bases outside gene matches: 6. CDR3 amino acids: CASKIDRGPYGYTF. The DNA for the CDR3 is TGTGCCAGCAAAATAGACAGGGGGCCCTATGGCTACACCTTC.

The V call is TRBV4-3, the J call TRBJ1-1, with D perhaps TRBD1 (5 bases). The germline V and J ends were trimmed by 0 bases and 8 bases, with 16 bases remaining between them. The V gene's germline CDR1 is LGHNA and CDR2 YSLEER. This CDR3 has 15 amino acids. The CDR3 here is CASSQESGDSSEAFF. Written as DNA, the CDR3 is TGCGCCAGCAGCCAAGAGTCGGGGGACTCTTCAGAAGCTTTCTTT.

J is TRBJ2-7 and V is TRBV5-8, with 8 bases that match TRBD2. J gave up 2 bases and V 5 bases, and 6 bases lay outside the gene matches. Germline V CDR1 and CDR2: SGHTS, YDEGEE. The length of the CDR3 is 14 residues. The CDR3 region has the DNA TGTGCCAGCAGTTCTCCGGGAGGGACCTACGAGCAGTACGTC. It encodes CASSSPGGTYEQYV.

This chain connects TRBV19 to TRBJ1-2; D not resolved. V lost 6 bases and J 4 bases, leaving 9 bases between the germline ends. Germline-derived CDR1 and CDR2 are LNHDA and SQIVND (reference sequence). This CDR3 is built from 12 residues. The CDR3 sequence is CASSPPGYGYTF. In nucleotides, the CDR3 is TGTGCCAGTAGCCCCCCCGGCTATGGCTACACCTTC.

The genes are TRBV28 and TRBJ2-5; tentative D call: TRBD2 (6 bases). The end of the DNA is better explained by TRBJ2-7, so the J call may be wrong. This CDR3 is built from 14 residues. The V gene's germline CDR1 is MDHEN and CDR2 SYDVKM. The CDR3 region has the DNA TGTGCCAGCAGTTTGGAGGGAAGAGGGGACGAGCAGTACTTC. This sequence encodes CASSLEGRGDEQYF.

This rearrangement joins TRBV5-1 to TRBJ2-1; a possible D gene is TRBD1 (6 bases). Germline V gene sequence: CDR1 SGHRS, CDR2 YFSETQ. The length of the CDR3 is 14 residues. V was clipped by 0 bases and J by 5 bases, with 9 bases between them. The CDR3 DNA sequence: TGCGCCAGCAGCTTGGGACAGGAGAACAATGAGCAGTTCTTC. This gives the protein CASSLGQENNEQFF.